These T cell receptor beta chains were read from a single sample in a study of multiple sclerosis patients with progressive multifocal leukoencephalopathy. The data were produced by immunoSEQ multiplex PCR, yet TCRdb's version contains in-frame clones alone and is incomplete. There are roughly 30,000 clones in the sample; approximately 86% occur only once, and approximately 6% lies in the top ten. This material consisted of PBMCs, taken from a patient treated with natalizumab. Receptors originate from a woman in her 40s with progressive multifocal leukoencephalopathy. Both conserved end residues are part of each CDR3. A D gene is named only where the DNA matches it firmly. Expanded clones are given a class, and other clones once, few, many or no size at all.

J gene,D gene,CDR3 length,clone size,V gene,CDR3 protein,CDR3 DNA
TRBJ1-1,TRBD1,14,.,TRBV7-2,CASSLGQGHTEAFF,TGTGCCAGCAGCTTAGGACAGGGCCACACTGAAGCTTTCTTT
TRBJ1-1,.,12,.,TRBV6-6,CASSYGRDKAFF,TGTGCCAGCAGTTACGGGCGTGACAAAGCTTTCTTT
TRBJ2-3,.,15,.,TRBV5-6,CASSFSSSPSGTQYF,TGTGCCAGCAGTTTCTCTTCTAGCCCGTCGGGTACGCAGTATTTT
TRBJ1-1,TRBD1,15,.,TRBV6-5,CASSSRRGQPYGAFF,TGTGCCAGCAGTTCCCGCAGGGGACAGCCTTACGGAGCTTTCTTT
TRBJ1-1,.,14,.,TRBV16,CASSQSEGDTEAFF,TGTGCCAGCAGCCAATCGGAGGGTGACACTGAAGCTTTCTTT
TRBJ1-1,.,13,.,TRBV7-2,CASSRQLNTEAFF,TGTGCCAGCAGCCGACAGTTGAACACTGAAGCTTTCTTT
TRBJ2-1,TRBD1,14,.,TRBV9,CASSVRDRVIEQFF,TGTGCCAGCAGCGTAAGAGACAGGGTCATTGAGCAGTTCTTC
TRBJ1-1,TRBD1,16,.,TRBV19,CASMGQGAYSRTEAFF,TGTGCCAGTATGGGGCAGGGGGCGTATTCGAGAACTGAAGCTTTCTTT
TRBJ2-7,.,15,once,TRBV7-2,CASSLAGDPNYEQYF,TGTGCCAGCAGCTTAGCGGGGGACCCCAACTACGAGCAGTACTTC
TRBJ1-4,.,15,.,TRBV30,CAWSVAARSNEKLFF,TGTGCCTGGAGTGTTGCGGCACGAAGTAATGAAAAACTGTTTTTT